This T cell receptor (beta chain) was captured in a study of T-cell memory formation after mild COVID-19. A 5'RACE reaction primed in the constant segment made cDNA libraries of TCR alpha and TCR beta, and these carried sample barcodes and UMIs. TCRdb re-called the 5' RACE reads through MiXCR, storing one row per CDR3 protein. Among a few hundred thousand distinct CDR3 sequences listed, 16% were seen once. Germline loops: CDR1 LNHNV, CDR2 YYDKDF (reference sequence). Trimming took 3 bases from V and 5 from J, leaving 8 bases between them. The CDR3 spans 13 residues. This clonotype was seen more than once but under ten times.

The receptor comes from a man younger than 35 who had mild COVID-19 (a few samples of this study predate the infection). Cell type and time point are not known. V and J are TRBV15 and TRBJ2-1; no firm D call. Sequenced input: PBMCs or a T cell subset sorted from them (not recorded which). The CDR3 loop is CATSSSGDNEQFF. The CDR3 DNA reads TGTGCCACCAGCAGCTCTGGGGACAATGAGCAGTTCTTC.